This TCR beta chain appears in the sequencing data of a study of cytomegalovirus exposure and HLA in healthy donors. Across the study: The Caucasian-associated ancestry cluster contained around four fifths of the 398 genotyped donors.

This CDR3 contains 14 residues. Germline CDR1 reads KGHSH; CDR2 reads LQKENI. V was trimmed by 6 bases and J by 4 bases, leaving 13 bases between them. A word on this clone: Its antigen is not identified.

13 Jbeta primers and 60 Vbeta primers were used for the PCR. This table comes from immunoSEQ multiplex PCR, and its TCRdb copy is limited to in-frame clones, with some not included. The sample lists approximately 170,000 clones; just under 75% were seen once. Overall study findings and caveats: TRBV6-2, TRBV6-3 and some other V segments were unresolvable in 87-base-pair reads. CMV antigen specificity was confirmed in vitro for three CMV-associated chains. According to an earlier analysis, most TCR beta V segments yielded productive rearrangements about 90% or about 30% of the time.

This chain joins TRBV18 and TRBJ1-5; perhaps TRBD1 as D (6 bases). The receptor was isolated from a woman in her twenties or thirties in good health and CMV-seropositive. The sequencing input was PBMCs. This CDR3 reads CASSVSQGNQPQHF. The CDR3 DNA is TGTGCCAGCTCGGTATCGCAGGGGAATCAGCCCCAGCATTTT.